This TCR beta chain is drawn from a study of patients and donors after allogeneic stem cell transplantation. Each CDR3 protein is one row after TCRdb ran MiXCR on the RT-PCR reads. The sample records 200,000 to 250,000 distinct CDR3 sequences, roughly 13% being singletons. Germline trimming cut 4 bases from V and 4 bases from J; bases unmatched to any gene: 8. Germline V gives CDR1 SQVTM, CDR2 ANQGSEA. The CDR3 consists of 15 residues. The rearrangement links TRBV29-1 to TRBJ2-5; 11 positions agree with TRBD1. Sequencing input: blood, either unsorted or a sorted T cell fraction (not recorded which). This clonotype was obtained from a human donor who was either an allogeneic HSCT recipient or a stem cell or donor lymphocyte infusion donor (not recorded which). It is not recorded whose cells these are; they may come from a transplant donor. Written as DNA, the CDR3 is TGCAGCGTTGGCGGGACAGGGGGTCTGGGAGAGACCCAGTACTTC. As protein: CSVGGTGGLGETQYF.